This TCR beta chain was found in a study of shared clonotypes between healthy human individuals (dated by TCRdb to the early 2020s). Study-level background: Two women and a few men aged 18 to 49 years were included in the cohort. For each donor, three plates each were used for CD4 naive and CD4 memory, two plates were used for CD8 naive, and one plate was used for CD8 memory. To estimate repertoire size and how much clonotype sharing occurs between individuals, the study deeply sequenced the blood TCR repertoires of several healthy adults. Different laboratories and diverse techniques were used to prepare libraries and sequence TCR repertoires, to increase sequencing depth and limit assay-specific biases. Leukapheresis yielded between about 0.85 and 10 billion PBMCs per donor.

Donors were healthy HIV-negative adults with no recently reported acute infections or vaccinations. Every donor was a Caucasian adult living in Nashville, Tennessee, USA. Magnetic negative selection was used to enrich CD4+ T cells, after which naive cells were positively selected on CD45RA and the negative fraction became the memory subset. Blood was collected by leukapheresis, and PBMCs were isolated by Ficoll-Histopaque density gradient centrifugation and then cryopreserved in liquid nitrogen vapor phase. Analytical flow cytometry was used to check the purity and quantity of every magnetically sorted T cell population. From each sorted fraction, genomic DNA was isolated and quantified by UV absorbance on a Nanodrop 2000c. The germline V gene sets CDR1 to LGHNA and CDR2 to YNFKEQ. From cysteine to phenylalanine, the CDR3 is 15 amino acids long. Just the 45-base CDR3 DNA is kept, in frame starting at base 1. Relative to germline, V is missing 7 bases and J is missing 3 bases, with 6 bases of the junction outside any gene match.

TCR CDR3 regions were amplified from genomic DNA by multiplex PCR using the deep immunoSEQ assay. Genomic DNA extracted from each cell subset was distributed evenly over all wells of several immunoSEQ 96-well plates, and each plate served as one replicate. For sorted subsets, each replicate PCR was loaded with approximately 0.2 ug genomic DNA, equivalent to some 31,000 T cell genomes. The purified libraries were quantified using a Qubit 3.0 fluorometer, sized with a Bioanalyzer 2100, and then quantified again using the KAPA Library Quantification kit. A separate single-read 150-cycle Illumina NextSeq 550 flow cell was used to sequence each immunoSEQ 96-well plate. The study's processing was this. Because the immunoSEQ output held only junctional sequences and lacked quality scores, the filtering could not match the filtering applied to full-length reads. Sequences were annotated with PyIR, a Python wrapper for IgBLAST v1.9, and V/J genes and CDR3 were assigned using IMGT germline references. Reads with weak V/J assignments (E-value above 1e-6), missing CDR3, stop codons, out-of-frame junctions, or ambiguous translated residues were removed. V3J clonotypes were defined as sequences sharing an identical inferred V gene, J gene, and CDR3 amino acid sequence. The percentage overlap between two repertoires was calculated by dividing the number of shared unique clonotypes by the size of the smaller repertoire. RTK rarefaction, the Chao1 estimator, and Recon v2.1 estimates of unobserved clonotypes were used to assess repertoire richness. OLGA was used to compute generation probabilities for all TCRbeta clonotypes that the gDNA method yielded from a handful of donors. Drawn from immuneACCESS, this table holds only the in-frame rearrangements with V and J called that TCRdb kept. Clones are partly lost; checked studies trace under half to an unresolved V gene and leave the rest unexplained. From that table come the V and J calls and clone size; the DNA was used to work out D and trimming. The sample profile shows roughly 520,000 clones; roughly 95% of them were found once. The top ten clones comprise around 0.066% of the sample.

Summary of the overall study and its limitations: Only blood was sampled, and tissue TCR repertoires likely differ from those in blood. Based on pairwise subsampling, the degree of clonotype sharing among donors was expected to be affected by sequencing depth. Compared with non-shared clonotypes, clonotypes shared by all four sorted-subset donors had higher generation probabilities. Estimated clonotype richness was generally larger for naive than for memory subsets. Across several donors, approximately 5% of naive CD4, over 3% of naive CD8, around 2.1% of memory CD4, and roughly 0.41% of memory CD8 clonotypes were shared. Rarefaction of sorted-subset datasets indicated incomplete sequencing despite the large sequencing depth. The genetic and exposure-history diversity represented was limited by the small number of donors.

This clone was detected once. Its antigen is unknown. It has no much larger one-base neighbor in the sample; base qualities were not kept. The sequence is built from TRBV4-2 and TRBJ2-2; 9 of the junction bases match TRBD1. The TCR originated in a woman aged 25-40 years in good health. The sequencing input was naive CD4+ T cells sorted from blood. The sample's cell subset or site label, decoded: CD45RA+ positively selected. The CDR3 sequence is CASIPGQGYTGELFF. The DNA is TGTGCCAGCATCCCGGGACAGGGCTACACCGGGGAGCTGTTTTTT.